These 28 T cell receptor beta chains were all obtained from the same sample, sequenced in a study of blood T cell repertoires in COVID-19 (dated by TCRdb to about 2020). Library preparation used the immunoSEQ multiplex PCR assay. Here the immuneACCESS table is served through TCRdb, limited to in-frame sequences with V and J called. Missing clones are a known gap in these copies; in checked studies unresolved V genes cover under half, and the rest lacks a known reason. In this sample the table shows 20,000 to 25,000 clones, roughly 84% of which occur a single time. The top ten hold 3.2% of the sample. The sample was peripheral blood. These receptors originate from a man aged 35 to 55 with acute or convalescent COVID-19.

The V and J genes are TRBV19 and TRBJ2-2, with 9 bases fitting TRBD2. Trimming at V came to 6 bases and at J to 1 base, leaving 3 bases not matched to a gene. Germline CDR1 reads LNHDA; CDR2 reads SQIVND (reference sequence). The CDR3 totals 15 residues. The CDR3 region is CASRASGMNTGELFF. In DNA form, the CDR3 reads TGTGCCAGTAGAGCTAGCGGGATGAACACCGGGGAGCTGTTTTTT.

This clone was found once. This chain links TRBV6-1 with TRBJ1-2; 8 bases agree with TRBD1. V was clipped by 4 bases and J by 4 bases; unmatched bases: 8. CDR3 length: 15 residues. Germline assignment: CDR1 MNHNS and CDR2 SASEGT. The chain's CDR3 is CASSGATGVAYGYTF. Here the CDR3 DNA reads TGTGCCAGCAGTGGAGCGACAGGGGTCGCCTATGGCTACACCTTC.

This clone has only one observation. J is TRBJ1-1 and V is TRBV29-1; TRBD1 is a possible D gene (5 bases). V was shortened by 4 bases and J by 3 bases, with 12 bases between the two germline ends. Per germline, CDR1 SQVTM and CDR2 ANQGSEA. This CDR3 region has 13 residues. CDR3 coding DNA: TGCAGCGTTGCATTAGGAGGGGACACTGAAGCTTTCTTT. Translation: CSVALGGDTEAFF.

V gene TRBV9 combines with J gene TRBJ1-2; D may be TRBD1 (5 bases). Germline lookup yields CDR1 SGDLS and CDR2 YYNGEE. Trimming left V 0 bases short and J 0 bases short, with 12 bases between. The CDR3 contains 16 residues. The CDR3 DNA reads TGTGCCAGCAGCGTAGACTATAGGACAACTAACTATGGCTACACCTTC. It is translated as CASSVDYRTTNYGYTF. Full variable domain (rest looked up from reference TRBV9 and TRBJ1-2): DSGVTQTPKHLITATGQRVTLRCSPRSGDLSVYWYQQSLDQGLQFLIQYYNGEERAKGNILERFSAQQFPDLHSELNLSSLELGDSALYFCASSVDYRTTNYGYTFGSGTRLTVV.

The chain is built from TRBV11-3 and TRBJ2-7; possibly TRBD1 for D (6 bases). V was clipped by 5 bases and J by 4 bases, with 15 bases between them. Germline-derived CDR1 and CDR2 are SGHNT and YENEEA. CDR3 length equals 14 residues. CDR3 in amino acids: CASSPEGDGYEQYF. The CDR3 bases are TGTGCCAGCAGCCCAGAGGGGGACGGATACGAGCAGTACTTC.

V usage is TRBV19 and J usage is TRBJ2-3; maybe TRBD2 (6 bases). The V end lost 1 base, the J end lost 3 bases, and 11 bases lay between the germline ends. Germline CDR1 LNHDA, CDR2 SQIVND (reference sequence). The CDR3 totals 15 residues. The CDR3 sequence is CASSIGLARTDTQYF. CDR3 sequence (DNA): TGTGCCAGTAGTATAGGCCTAGCGAGAACAGATACGCAGTATTTT.

The chain carries TRBV11-2 and TRBJ1-3; 7 bases are a match to TRBD1. V gave up 5 bases and J gave up 0 bases; unmatched junction bases: 10. CDR3 length: 17 amino acids. Germline V gene lookup returns CDR1 SGHAT and CDR2 FQNNGV. CDR3 loop: CASSTRGVWASGNTIYF. The CDR3 DNA follows: TGTGCCAGCAGCACCAGGGGGGTTTGGGCCTCTGGAAACACCATATATTTT.

The count of this clone is one. The V call is TRBV5-1, the J call TRBJ1-6; possible D gene TRBD1, 6 bases. Between the trimmed V and J ends, which lost 4 bases and 8 bases, there was a span of 19 bases. CDR3 size: 16 residues. Germline loops: CDR1 SGHRS, CDR2 YFSETQ. The CDR3 here is CASSPIKGTKHSPLHF. The DNA of the CDR3 is TGCGCCAGCAGCCCCATTAAGGGGACAAAGCATTCACCCCTCCACTTT.

The rearrangement joins TRBV12-3 or TRBV12-4 to TRBJ1-1; unclear D gene. The V end lost 8 bases, the J end lost 0 bases, and 10 bases lay between the germline ends. The CDR3 has 13 residues. The CDR3 reads CASRGGLNTEAFF. DNA for the CDR3: TGTGCCAGCCGCGGCGGGTTGAACACTGAAGCTTTCTTT.

In its sample, this clone was seen once. The chain uses TRBV30 and TRBJ1-2, with TRBD1 as a possible D gene (5 bases). Per the germline V gene, CDR1 is GTSNPN and CDR2 is SVGIG (reference sequence). The V end was cut by 2 bases, the J end by 7 bases, with 17 bases between. The CDR3 spans 14 residues. The CDR3: CAWSSGELNPGYTF. As DNA, the CDR3 is TGTGCCTGGAGTTCGGGGGAGCTGAACCCTGGCTACACCTTC.

The chain carries TRBV19 and TRBJ1-1, with D possibly matching TRBD1 (6 bases). Germline values: CDR1 LNHDA, CDR2 SQIVND (reference sequence). The V end was cut by 4 bases, the J end by 1 base, with 16 bases between. The CDR3 totals 16 residues. The CDR3 sequence: CASSREGGRGNTEAFF. The CDR3 DNA reads TGTGCCAGTAGTAGGGAAGGGGGACGAGGGAACACTGAAGCTTTCTTT.

The chain uses TRBV28 and TRBJ2-3; maybe TRBD1 (5 bases). V shed 6 bases and J shed 1 base, with 11 bases lying between them. Germline V lookup: CDR1 MDHEN, CDR2 SYDVKM. The length of the CDR3 is 14 residues. In DNA form, the CDR3 reads TGTGCCAGCAGCAGGGCAATGGGCACAGATACGCAGTATTTT. It yields the protein CASSRAMGTDTQYF.

V and J are TRBV7-2 and TRBJ1-1, with 8 positions matching TRBD1. This CDR3 comprises 17 residues. The trim removed 5 bases at V and 1 base at J, leaving 12 bases unmatched. CDR1 SGHTA and CDR2 FQGNSA come from the germline V gene. CDR3 residues: CASSLYRGGTGNTEAFF. The DNA for the CDR3 is TGTGCCAGCAGCCTCTATAGAGGCGGGACAGGGAACACTGAAGCTTTCTTT.

V is TRBV24-1 and J is TRBJ2-5; 8 bases agree with TRBD1. Germline CDR1 KGHDR, CDR2 SFDVKD. The ends lost 3 bases at V and 5 bases at J; junction bases unmatched: 7. This CDR3 contains 15 residues. CDR3 sequence (DNA): TGTGCCACCAGTGATCCGACAGGGGCCGGGGAGACCCAGTACTTC. The encoded protein is CATSDPTGAGETQYF.

CDR3 sequence (DNA): TGTGCCACCAAAGGACAGGGGAGCAATCAGCCCCAGCATTTT. Protein product: CATKGQGSNQPQHF. The rearrangement links TRBV6-5 to TRBJ1-5; TRBD1 agrees at 9 bases. Germline values: CDR1 MNHEY, CDR2 SVGAGI. V trimming: 10 bases; J trimming: 1 base; junction bases outside the gene matches: 5. The CDR3 sequence is 14 residues long.

This clone was seen a single time. The chain recombines TRBV27 with TRBJ1-2, with 10 bases fitting TRBD1. This CDR3 region has 15 residues. V gave up 1 base and J gave up 7 bases; unmatched junction bases: 6. Looked up from germline, CDR1 is MNHEY and CDR2 is SMNVEV (reference sequence). CDR3 coding DNA: TGTGCCAGCAGTTTATTTGGACAGGGGGTAGGTGGCTACACCTTC. It specifies CASSLFGQGVGGYTF.

The V call is TRBV6-5, the J call TRBJ1-2; the D gene is possibly TRBD1 (5 bases). Looked up from germline, CDR1 is MNHEY and CDR2 is SVGAGI. This CDR3 region has 13 residues. Trimming left V 8 bases short and J 4 bases short, with 14 bases between. The CDR3, as DNA: TGTGCCAGCCAGCAGGGATGGCTCTATGGCTACACCTTC. It translates to CASQQGWLYGYTF.

The chain has TRBV19 and TRBJ1-2; possibly TRBD1 for D (5 bases). The CDR3 spans 12 residues. In germline, CDR1 is LNHDA, CDR2 SQIVND (reference sequence). This CDR3 is CATSRERYGYTF. The CDR3 DNA is TGTGCTACAAGCAGGGAACGGTATGGCTACACCTTC.

The chain couples TRBV19 to TRBJ1-5, with D possibly TRBD1 on 6 matching bases. This CDR3 is 15 amino acids long. CDR1 is LNHDA, CDR2 SQIVND, per germline (reference sequence). V lost 3 bases and J lost 5, with 14 bases in between. CDR3 in amino acids: CASSIVQGFDQPQHF. DNA for the CDR3: TGTGCCAGTAGTATCGTACAGGGTTTTGATCAGCCCCAGCATTTT.

The V gene is TRBV27, the J gene TRBJ2-7, with D possibly matching TRBD2 (7 bases). CDR1 is MNHEY, CDR2 SMNVEV, per germline (reference sequence). The CDR3 length is 14 residues. Trimming removed 6 bases from V and 5 bases from J, with 17 bases in between. CDR3 region: CASRDRGGIDEQYF. In nucleotides, the CDR3 is TGTGCCAGCAGAGATAGGGGGGGTATCGACGAGCAGTACTTC.

Only one count was recorded for this clone. The rearrangement links TRBV2 to TRBJ2-6; D call uncertain. V lost 2 bases, J lost 0 bases, and 5 bases lay in between. This CDR3 is 15 amino acids long. The V gene's germline CDR1 is SNHLY and CDR2 FYNNEI. The CDR3 loop reads CASSEPGSGANVLTF. The CDR3 DNA reads TGTGCCAGCAGTGAACCGGGCTCTGGGGCCAACGTCCTGACTTTC.

This clone was found a few times. V and J are TRBV19 and TRBJ2-1, with a possible D match to TRBD2 (5 bases). This CDR3 has 16 amino acids. V was trimmed by 5 bases and J by 5 bases, leaving 19 bases between them. The germline gives CDR1 LNHDA, CDR2 SQIVND (reference sequence). CDR3 in DNA: TGTGCCAGTAGTGCTCCGCTCACTAGAGATGACAATGAGCAGTTCTTC. This encodes CASSAPLTRDDNEQFF.

The J gene is TRBJ2-3, the V gene TRBV5-1; 7 nucleotides line up with TRBD1. The CDR3 consists of 14 residues. CDR1 is SGHRS and CDR2 is YFSETQ in the germline V gene. V lost 2 bases and J lost 1; bases outside the gene matches: 1. The CDR3 nucleotides are TGCGCCAGCAGCTTCACAGGGGGCACAGATACGCAGTATTTT. Translated, it gives CASSFTGGTDTQYF.

The chain is built from TRBV7-6 and TRBJ2-5, with D possibly matching TRBD1 (6 bases). The CDR3 totals 15 residues. The V gene's germline CDR1 is SGHVS and CDR2 FNYEAQ. Trimming took off 5 bases at V and 2 bases at J, with 15 bases between the two ends. The CDR3 DNA sequence: TGTGCCAGCAGCGTTACTTCAGGGGATCAAGAGACCCAGTACTTC. This encodes CASSVTSGDQETQYF.

J is TRBJ2-4 and V is TRBV4-3, with 7 bases aligning to TRBD2. The ends lost 1 base at V and 5 bases at J; junction bases unmatched: 2. The germline CDR1 and CDR2 sequences are LGHNA and YSLEER. There are 14 residues in the CDR3. The CDR3 coding sequence is TGCGCCAGCAGCCAAGTTCTAGCGGAAAACATTCAGTACTTC. This encodes CASSQVLAENIQYF.

This rearrangement joins TRBV24-1 to TRBJ2-1; 13 bases map to TRBD2. There are 16 residues in the CDR3. Germline CDR1 is KGHDR and CDR2 is SFDVKD. V lost 1 base, J lost 9 bases, and 5 bases stayed unmatched. CDR3 DNA: TGTGCCACCAGTGATTTCGGACTAGCGGGAGCGGTTGAGCAGTTCTTC. Protein: CATSDFGLAGAVEQFF.

The chain has TRBV7-2 and TRBJ2-3, with TRBD1 matching over 9 bases. V was clipped by 4 bases and J by 4 bases; unmatched bases: 6. CDR3 length: 15 amino acids. The germline gives CDR1 SGHTA, CDR2 FQGNSA. The DNA for the CDR3 is TGTGCCAGCAGCTGGGGACAGGGTGACGCAGATACGCAGTATTTT. It encodes CASSWGQGDADTQYF. Combining the CDR3 with reference TRBV7-2 and TRBJ2-3 gives the whole variable domain GAGVSQSPSNKVTEKGKDVELRCDPISGHTALYWYRQSLGQGLEFLIYFQGNSAPDKSGLPSDRFSAERTGGSVSTLTIQRTQQEDSAVYLCASSWGQGDADTQYFGPGTRLTVL.

The V gene is TRBV18, the J gene TRBJ1-6; possibly TRBD1 for D (6 bases). Per the germline V gene, CDR1 is KGHSH and CDR2 is LQKENI. The CDR3 is 15 residues long. Trimming removed 4 bases from V and 8 bases from J, with 15 bases in between. The DNA for the CDR3 is TGTGCCAGCTCACTCGGACAGCCAAGGGATTCACCCCTCCACTTT. It specifies CASSLGQPRDSPLHF. The full variable domain, its missing parts supplied by reference TRBV18 and TRBJ1-6, is NAGVMQNPRHLVRRRGQEARLRCSPMKGHSHVYWYRQLPEEGLKFMVYLQKENIIDESGMPKERFSAEFPKEGPSILRIQQVVRGDSAAYFCASSLGQPRDSPLHFGNGTRLTVT.